This passage covers 28 T cell receptor beta chains from one sample sequenced in a study of blood T cell repertoires in COVID-19. Repertoires were generated with immunoSEQ multiplex PCR, while TCRdb's copy carries only in-frame clones and drops some. Among about 340,000 clones listed, roughly nine tenths were seen once. Sequencing was performed on PBMCs or T cells enriched from blood (not recorded which). The receptors were sampled from a woman aged 25 to 39 who had recovered from COVID-19.

The chain combines TRBV28 with TRBJ1-2; 8 nucleotides match TRBD1. Germline V gene lookup returns CDR1 MDHEN and CDR2 SYDVKM. Trimming took 2 bases from V and 2 from J; bases not matched to a gene: 4. The CDR3 consists of 15 residues. The CDR3 sequence: CASSLGTGINYGYTF. Here the CDR3 DNA reads TGTGCCAGCAGTTTAGGGACAGGAATCAACTATGGCTACACCTTC.

The chain carries TRBV19 and TRBJ2-5, with D hard to call. CDR1 and CDR2 from the germline V gene are LNHDA and SQIVND (reference sequence). This CDR3 region has 13 residues. Trimming stripped 3 bases from V and 5 bases from J, with 10 bases between. The CDR3 loop reads CASSIEPRETQYF. DNA for the CDR3: TGTGCCAGTAGTATTGAACCCCGGGAGACCCAGTACTTC.

The chain carries TRBV3-1 (or the pseudogene TRBV3-2) and TRBJ2-1; 7 bases align to TRBD2. This CDR3 is built from 16 residues. CDR1 is LGHDT, CDR2 YNNKEL, per germline (reference sequence). The V gene end was trimmed by 3 bases and the J gene end by 5 bases; junction bases not matched to a gene: 10. The CDR3 nucleotides are TGTGCCAGCAGCCAGCTAGGGCGGCTAGCGGACAATGAGCAGTTCTTC. It specifies CASSQLGRLADNEQFF.

The gene calls are TRBV7-2 and TRBJ2-7; D gene ambiguous. V lost 2 bases and J lost 6, with 23 bases in between. Germline CDR1 reads SGHTA; CDR2 reads FQGNSA. The CDR3 loop spans 17 amino acids. The CDR3 DNA reads as TGTGCCAGCAGCTTACCGAGGTTTGGCCAGACGGGTGGCGAGCAGTACTTC. This gives the protein CASSLPRFGQTGGEQYF.

The V gene is TRBV28, the J gene TRBJ2-3; 9 nucleotides line up with TRBD1. The germline V gene encodes CDR1 MDHEN and CDR2 SYDVKM. V trimming: 7 bases; J trimming: 6 bases; junction bases outside the gene matches: 11. The CDR3 runs 15 residues. This chain's CDR3 is CASTTHGTGSDTQYF. The CDR3 DNA is TGTGCCAGCACAACCCACGGGACAGGGTCTGATACGCAGTATTTT.

This chain uses TRBV7-2 with TRBJ1-2; unclear D gene. The CDR3 sequence is 13 residues long. Germline assignment: CDR1 SGHTA and CDR2 FQGNSA. V gave up 5 bases and J gave up 4 bases, with 11 bases separating them. The DNA of the CDR3 is TGTGCCAGCAGCCAACGTACTCCCTATGGCTACACCTTC. Translation: CASSQRTPYGYTF.

The chain combines TRBV4-1 with TRBJ2-7; D uncertain. Germline-derived CDR1 and CDR2 are MGHRA and YSYEKL. The V gene lost 3 bases and the J gene lost 4 bases, with 16 bases spanning the gap. The CDR3 loop spans 15 amino acids. The DNA for the CDR3 is TGCGCCAGCAGCCACGGCGGAAGAGGTTATTACGAGCAGTACTTC. It codes for CASSHGGRGYYEQYF.

The rearrangement links TRBV7-9 to TRBJ2-7, with a tentative D call TRBD2 (5 bases). The germline CDR1 and CDR2 sequences are SEHNR and FQNEAQ (reference sequence). The CDR3 covers 14 residues. V gave up 3 bases and J gave up 3 bases, with 12 bases separating them. The CDR3 reads CASSFSLEDYEQYF. In nucleotides, the CDR3 is TGTGCCAGCAGCTTTTCACTAGAGGACTACGAGCAGTACTTC.

This clone has a single count. The rearrangement uses TRBV18 and TRBJ1-5; D is unclear. The V end was cut by 6 bases, the J end by 9 bases, with 15 bases between. Germline V CDR1 and CDR2: KGHSH, LQKENI. The CDR3 loop spans 13 amino acids. The CDR3 bases are TGTGCCAGCTCCGAAACCCGCGCCGTGCCCCAGCATTTT. Amino acid sequence: CASSETRAVPQHF.

With respect to this clone: Relative to the germline gene, one junction end is altered; a read error may explain this. The rearrangement joins TRBV3-1 (or the pseudogene TRBV3-2) to TRBJ1-1, with D perhaps matching TRBD1 (5 bases). The V gene's germline CDR1 is LGHDT and CDR2 YNNKEL (reference sequence). This CDR3 is built from 13 residues. CDR3 sequence (DNA): TGTGTCAGCAGCTCGCAGGGTCACACTGAAGCTTTCTTT. The encoded protein is CVSSSQGHTEAFF.

This chain joins TRBV28 and TRBJ2-7, with TRBD2 as a possible D gene (5 bases). The CDR3 runs to 15 residues. Germline CDR1 is MDHEN and CDR2 is SYDVKM. V dropped 5 bases and J dropped 3 bases, with 17 bases sitting between them. In DNA, the CDR3 is TGTGCCAGCAGTCTATTACAGTCGGGGTTCTACGAGCAGTACTTC. As protein: CASSLLQSGFYEQYF. The entire variable domain, with the rest obtained from reference TRBV28 and TRBJ2-7, is as follows: DVKVTQSSRYLVKRTGEKVFLECVQDMDHENMFWYRQDPGLGLRLIYFSYDVKMKEKGDIPEGYSVSREKKERFSLILESASTNQTSMYLCASSLLQSGFYEQYFGPGTRLTVT.

The J gene is TRBJ2-7, the V gene TRBV28; a weak D match, TRBD2 (6 bases). Trimming stripped 8 bases from V and 4 bases from J, with 18 bases between. This CDR3 has 14 amino acids. Germline values: CDR1 MDHEN, CDR2 SYDVKM. CDR3 nucleotides: TGTGCCAGCCGACGACCCGCGGGATATTACGAGCAGTACTTC. Its translation: CASRRPAGYYEQYF. Variable domain in full (rest from reference TRBV28 and TRBJ2-7): DVKVTQSSRYLVKRTGEKVFLECVQDMDHENMFWYRQDPGLGLRLIYFSYDVKMKEKGDIPEGYSVSREKKERFSLILESASTNQTSMYLCASRRPAGYYEQYFGPGTRLTVT.

The gene calls are TRBV11-2 and TRBJ2-7; D unresolved. Germline lookup yields CDR1 SGHAT and CDR2 FQNNGV. The ends were cut back, 4 bases at V and 1 base at J, with 5 bases in the middle. The CDR3 has 12 amino acids. DNA of the CDR3: TGTGCCAGCAGCTCCTCTTCCTACGAGCAGTACTTC. Encoded protein: CASSSSSYEQYF.

V usage is TRBV5-3 and J usage is TRBJ1-5; 9 bases map to TRBD1. TRBV5-3 is identified as an open reading frame with a role that is uncertain. The CDR3 sequence is 16 residues long. V trimming: 4 bases; J trimming: 2 bases; junction bases outside the gene matches: 7. CDR3 nucleotides: TGTGCCAGAAGCCTTGAGGGACAGGGTGGCAATCAGCCCCAGCATTTT. This translates into CARSLEGQGGNQPQHF.

V gene TRBV25-1 combines with J gene TRBJ1-1, with 9 bases matching TRBD1. The germline CDR1 and CDR2 sequences are MGHDK and SYGVNS. V lost 6 bases, J lost 11 bases, and 4 bases stayed unmatched. This CDR3 has 11 residues. The DNA of the CDR3 is TGTGCCAGCAGAGGGACAGGGTCGGCTTTCTTT. This translates into CASRGTGSAFF.

V and J are TRBV10-3 and TRBJ2-7; perhaps TRBD1 as D (6 bases). CDR3 length: 13 amino acids. V was pared by 6 bases and J by 5 bases, with 14 bases between. CDR1 and CDR2 from the germline V gene are ENHRY and SYGVKD. The CDR3 loop is CAIRKNRDNEQYF. In nucleotides, the CDR3 is TGTGCCATCAGAAAGAACAGGGACAACGAGCAGTACTTC.

The chain couples TRBV20-1 to TRBJ2-7, with no clear D. Germline V CDR1 and CDR2: DFQATT, SNEGSKA (reference sequence). Trimming stripped 3 bases from V and 10 bases from J, with 13 bases between. The CDR3 extends over 11 amino acids. The DNA of the CDR3 is TGCAGTGCTAGTTTTGGTGACTCCCAGTACTTC. It encodes CSASFGDSQYF.

The J gene is TRBJ1-5, the V gene TRBV19, with 8 bases identical to TRBD1. The CDR3 runs 15 residues. J lost 7 bases, V lost 5 bases, and 10 bases had no gene match. Germline lookup yields CDR1 LNHDA and CDR2 SQIVND (reference sequence). Written as DNA, the CDR3 is TGTGCCAGTAGTTTGTCCCAGGGGGCTGGACAGCCCCAGCATTTT. This gives the protein CASSLSQGAGQPQHF.

The chain couples TRBV28 to TRBJ1-1; maybe TRBD1 (6 bases). Trimming removed 4 bases from V and 8 bases from J, with 20 bases in between. Germline V gene sequence: CDR1 MDHEN, CDR2 SYDVKM. This CDR3 comprises 15 residues. CDR3 protein: CASSSETGQRGEAFF. The CDR3 DNA reads TGTGCCAGCAGTTCCGAGACAGGACAGAGGGGAGAAGCTTTCTTT.

The CDR3 region has the DNA TGTGCCAGCAGTCCAGCGCTTTCGGGGGTTTCCTACAATGAGCAGTTCTTC. Residues: CASSPALSGVSYNEQFF. The V call is TRBV6-6, the J call TRBJ2-1, with D perhaps matching TRBD2 (6 bases). V was shortened by 5 bases and J by 1 base, with 18 bases between the two germline ends. Germline V CDR1 and CDR2: MNHNY, SVGAGI (reference sequence). The CDR3 loop spans 17 amino acids.

The chain uses TRBV19 and TRBJ2-3, with 8 bases identical to TRBD2. Germline CDR1 is LNHDA and CDR2 is SQIVND (reference sequence). Unmatched junction bases numbered 4, after V lost 5 bases and J lost 0 bases. The CDR3 runs 15 residues. CDR3 bases: TGTGCCAGTAGTTGGGCGGGGGGAAGCACAGATACGCAGTATTTT. Translated, it gives CASSWAGGSTDTQYF. The full variable domain, rest sourced from reference TRBV19 and TRBJ2-3, is DGGITQSPKYLFRKEGQNVTLSCEQNLNHDAMYWYRQDPGQGLRLIYYSQIVNDFQKGDIAEGYSVSREKKESFPLTVTSAQKNPTAFYLCASSWAGGSTDTQYFGPGTRLTVL.

The chain links TRBV5-5 to TRBJ1-1, with D perhaps TRBD1 (6 bases). CDR1 SGHKS and CDR2 YYEKEE come from the germline V gene (reference sequence). V lost 2 bases and J lost 2, with 16 bases in between. This CDR3 is 16 amino acids long. Here the CDR3 DNA reads TGTGCCAGCAGCTTTCAACAGGGATTGTTCAACACTGAAGCTTTCTTT. This gives the protein CASSFQQGLFNTEAFF.

This clone was recorded once. The chain is built from TRBV28 and TRBJ1-1; TRBD1 aligns across 10 bases. The CDR3 sequence is 16 residues long. Losses at the gene ends were 2 bases for V and 5 bases for J; bases not matched to a gene: 8. CDR1 and CDR2 from the germline V gene are MDHEN and SYDVKM. The CDR3 DNA reads TGTGCCAGCAGTTTACTTGGGGGGACAGGGGAAACTGAAGCTTTCTTT. It encodes CASSLLGGTGETEAFF.

The chain uses TRBV4-1 and TRBJ2-7, with D perhaps TRBD1 (6 bases). Germline V gene lookup returns CDR1 MGHRA and CDR2 YSYEKL. The CDR3 is 17 residues long. Trimming stripped 4 bases from V and 0 bases from J, with 19 bases between. The CDR3 DNA sequence: TGCGCCAGCAGCCGGACCCCGGGGACGGACAGCTCCTACGAGCAGTACTTC. Its protein product is CASSRTPGTDSSYEQYF.

In its sample, this clone was seen once. This chain joins TRBV24-1 and TRBJ2-1; 7 nucleotides line up with TRBD2. CDR3 size: 16 residues. Germline V CDR1 and CDR2: KGHDR, SFDVKD. V dropped 4 bases and J dropped 5; count of bases not matched to a gene: 10. The chain's CDR3 is CATSEALGAGDNEQFF. DNA for the CDR3: TGTGCCACCAGTGAAGCGCTTGGGGCGGGGGACAATGAGCAGTTCTTC.

This rearrangement joins TRBV11-3 to TRBJ1-1; D might be TRBD1 (5 bases). This CDR3 is 16 amino acids long. Trimming removed 4 bases at V and 2 bases at J, with 17 bases between. Germline assignment: CDR1 SGHNT and CDR2 YENEEA. CDR3 nucleotide sequence: TGTGCCAGCAGCTCCCAGGGATTCGACGGAAACACTGAAGCTTTCTTT. Translating gives CASSSQGFDGNTEAFF.

This chain joins TRBV18 and TRBJ1-1; TRBD1 is a possible D gene (6 bases). The CDR3 is made up of 14 amino acids. CDR1 and CDR2 from the germline V gene are KGHSH and LQKENI. V was pared by 0 bases and J by 2 bases, with 7 bases between. DNA for the CDR3: TGTGCCAGCTCACCACCACAGGGAAACACTGAAGCTTTCTTT. Amino acids: CASSPPQGNTEAFF.

In its sample, this clone was seen once. The J gene is TRBJ2-5, the V gene TRBV5-1; TRBD2 matches at 7 bases. CDR1 SGHRS and CDR2 YFSETQ come from the germline V gene. V lost 4 bases and J lost 3; bases outside the gene matches: 9. CDR3 length: 15 amino acids. CDR3 nucleotides: TGCGCCAGCAGCCTGAGCGGGGCGGGTAAAGAGACCCAGTACTTC. Protein product: CASSLSGAGKETQYF.